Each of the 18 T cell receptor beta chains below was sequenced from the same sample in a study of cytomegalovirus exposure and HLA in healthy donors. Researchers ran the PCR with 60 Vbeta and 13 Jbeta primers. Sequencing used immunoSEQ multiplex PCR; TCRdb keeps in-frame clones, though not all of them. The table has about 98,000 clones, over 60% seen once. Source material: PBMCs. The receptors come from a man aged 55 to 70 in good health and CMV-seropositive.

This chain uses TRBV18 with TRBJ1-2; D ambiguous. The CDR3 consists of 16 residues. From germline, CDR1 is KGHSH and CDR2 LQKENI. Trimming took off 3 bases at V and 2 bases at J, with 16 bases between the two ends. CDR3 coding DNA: TGTGCCAGCTCACCCCCGTCTTTGGGCCGGAACTATGGCTACACCTTC. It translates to CASSPPSLGRNYGYTF.

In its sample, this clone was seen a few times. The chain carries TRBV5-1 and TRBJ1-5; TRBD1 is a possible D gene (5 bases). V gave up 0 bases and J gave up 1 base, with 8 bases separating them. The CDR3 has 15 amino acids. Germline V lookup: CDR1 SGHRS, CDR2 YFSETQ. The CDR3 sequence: CASSLDGGSNQPQHF. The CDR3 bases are TGCGCCAGCAGCTTGGATGGGGGGAGCAATCAGCCCCAGCATTTT.

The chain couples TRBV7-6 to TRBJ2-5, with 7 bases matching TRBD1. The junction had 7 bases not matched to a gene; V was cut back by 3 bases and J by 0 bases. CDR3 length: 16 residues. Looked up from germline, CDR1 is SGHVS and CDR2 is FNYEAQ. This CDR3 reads CASSFAWGQNQETQYF. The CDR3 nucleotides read TGTGCCAGCAGCTTTGCCTGGGGACAGAACCAAGAGACCCAGTACTTC.

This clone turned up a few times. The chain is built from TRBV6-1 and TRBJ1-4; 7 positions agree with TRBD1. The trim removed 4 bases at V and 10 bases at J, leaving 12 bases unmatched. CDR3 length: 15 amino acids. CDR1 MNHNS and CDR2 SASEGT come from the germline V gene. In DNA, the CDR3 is TGTGCCAGCAGTGTGTACGCCTATCCAGGGGGAAAACTGTTTTTT. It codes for CASSVYAYPGGKLFF.

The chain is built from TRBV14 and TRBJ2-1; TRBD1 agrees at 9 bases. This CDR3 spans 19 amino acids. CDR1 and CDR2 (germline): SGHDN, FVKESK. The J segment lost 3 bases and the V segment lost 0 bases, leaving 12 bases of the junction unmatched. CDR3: CASSQDTLKTGGIYNEQFF. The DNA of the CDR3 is TGTGCCAGCAGCCAAGACACTCTTAAGACAGGGGGTATCTACAATGAGCAGTTCTTC.

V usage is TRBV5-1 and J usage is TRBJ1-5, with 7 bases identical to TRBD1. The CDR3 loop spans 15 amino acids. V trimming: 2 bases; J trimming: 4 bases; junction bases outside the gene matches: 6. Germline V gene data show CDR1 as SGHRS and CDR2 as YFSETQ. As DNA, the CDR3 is TGCGCCAGCAGCTTAGCCGGGACAGAAAATCAGCCCCAGCATTTT. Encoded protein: CASSLAGTENQPQHF.

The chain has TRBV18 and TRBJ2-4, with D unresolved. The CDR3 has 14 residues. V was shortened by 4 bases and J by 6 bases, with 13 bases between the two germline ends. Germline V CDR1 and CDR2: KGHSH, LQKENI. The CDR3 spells CASSQSSALNIQYF. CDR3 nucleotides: TGTGCCAGCTCACAAAGTAGTGCTCTAAACATTCAGTACTTC.

CDR3 residues: CAISEDSGNEKLFF. The CDR3 DNA reads TGTGCCATCAGTGAAGACAGCGGGAATGAAAAACTGTTTTTT. This chain joins TRBV10-3 and TRBJ1-4; perhaps TRBD1 as D (5 bases). The V end was cut by 3 bases, the J end by 5 bases, with 10 bases between. CDR3 length: 14 amino acids. Germline V gene lookup returns CDR1 ENHRY and CDR2 SYGVKD.

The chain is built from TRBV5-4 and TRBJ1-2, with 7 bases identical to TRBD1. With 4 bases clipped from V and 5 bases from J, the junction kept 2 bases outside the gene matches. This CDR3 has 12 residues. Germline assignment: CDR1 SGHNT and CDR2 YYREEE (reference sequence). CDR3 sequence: CASSPGQYGYTF. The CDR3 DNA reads TGTGCCAGCAGCCCGGGACAGTATGGCTACACCTTC. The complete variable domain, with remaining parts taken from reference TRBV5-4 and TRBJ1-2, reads ETGVTQSPTHLIKTRGQQVTLRCSSQSGHNTVSWYQQALGQGPQFIFQYYREEENGRGNFPPRFSGLQFPNYSSELNVNALELDDSALYLCASSPGQYGYTFGSGTRLTVV.

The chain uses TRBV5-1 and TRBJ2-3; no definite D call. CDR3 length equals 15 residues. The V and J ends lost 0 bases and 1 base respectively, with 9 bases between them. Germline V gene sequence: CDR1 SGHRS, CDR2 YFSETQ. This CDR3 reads CASSLGSVGTDTQYF. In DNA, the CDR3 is TGCGCCAGCAGCTTGGGTAGTGTAGGCACAGATACGCAGTATTTT.

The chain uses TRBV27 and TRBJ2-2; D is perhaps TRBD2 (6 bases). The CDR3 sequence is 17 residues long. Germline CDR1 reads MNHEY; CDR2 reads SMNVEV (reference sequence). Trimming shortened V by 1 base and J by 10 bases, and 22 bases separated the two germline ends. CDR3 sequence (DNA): TGTGCCAGCAGTTTATTTCCCATTCCGGGACTCGGCGAGGAGCTGTTTTTT. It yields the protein CASSLFPIPGLGEELFF.

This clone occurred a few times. The CDR3 nucleotides read TGTGCCAGCAGCTTGGTGGGACAGGGCGGCAATGAGCAGTTCTTC. Amino acid sequence: CASSLVGQGGNEQFF. The gene calls are TRBV5-6 and TRBJ2-1; 9 positions match TRBD1. This CDR3 region has 15 residues. The V segment lost 0 bases and the J segment 6 bases; nucleotides outside the gene matches: 4. Germline V gene lookup returns CDR1 SGHDT and CDR2 YYEEEE.

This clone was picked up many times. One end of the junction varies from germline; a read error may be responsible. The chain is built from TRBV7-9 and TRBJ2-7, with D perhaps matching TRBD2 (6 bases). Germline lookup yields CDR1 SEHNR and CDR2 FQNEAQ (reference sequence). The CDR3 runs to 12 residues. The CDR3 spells CSSSSTSSEQYF. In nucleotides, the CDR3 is TGTTCCAGCAGCTCGACTAGTTCCGAGCAGTACTTC.

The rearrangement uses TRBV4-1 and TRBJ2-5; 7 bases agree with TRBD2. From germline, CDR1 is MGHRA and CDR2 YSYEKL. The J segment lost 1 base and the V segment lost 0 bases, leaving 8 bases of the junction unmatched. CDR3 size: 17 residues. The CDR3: CASSQDRGVGIQETQYF. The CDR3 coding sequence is TGCGCCAGCAGCCAAGATCGGGGGGTGGGAATCCAAGAGACCCAGTACTTC.

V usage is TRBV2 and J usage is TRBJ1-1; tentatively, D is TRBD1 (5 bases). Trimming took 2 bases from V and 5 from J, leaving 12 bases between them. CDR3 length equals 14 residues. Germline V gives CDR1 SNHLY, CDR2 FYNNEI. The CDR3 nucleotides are TGTGCCAGCAGTGAATGGGGGGGGACGACTGAAGCTTTCTTT. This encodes CASSEWGGTTEAFF.

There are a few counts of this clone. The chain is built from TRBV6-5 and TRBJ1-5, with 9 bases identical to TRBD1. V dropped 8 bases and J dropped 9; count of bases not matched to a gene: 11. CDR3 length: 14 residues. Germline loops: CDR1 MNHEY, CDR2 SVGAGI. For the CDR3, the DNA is TGTGCCAGCGGACGACGGACAGGGGTAGGGCCCCAGCATTTT. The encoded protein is CASGRRTGVGPQHF.

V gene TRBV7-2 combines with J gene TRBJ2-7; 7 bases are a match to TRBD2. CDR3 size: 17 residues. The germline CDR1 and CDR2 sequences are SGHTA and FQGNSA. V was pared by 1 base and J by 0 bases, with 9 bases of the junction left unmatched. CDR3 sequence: CASSLGISGANSYEQYF. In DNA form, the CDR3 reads TGTGCCAGCAGCTTAGGGATAAGCGGGGCCAACTCCTACGAGCAGTACTTC. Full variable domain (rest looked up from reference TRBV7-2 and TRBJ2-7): GAGVSQSPSNKVTEKGKDVELRCDPISGHTALYWYRQSLGQGLEFLIYFQGNSAPDKSGLPSDRFSAERTGGSVSTLTIQRTQQEDSAVYLCASSLGISGANSYEQYFGPGTRLTVT.

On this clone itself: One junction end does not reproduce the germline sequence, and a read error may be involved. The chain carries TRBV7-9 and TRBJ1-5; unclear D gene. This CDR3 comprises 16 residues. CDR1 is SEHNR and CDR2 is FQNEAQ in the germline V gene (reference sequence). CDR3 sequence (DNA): TGTTCCAGCAGCTTACCCAGGCCGTATAGCAATCAGCCCCAGCATTTT. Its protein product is CSSSLPRPYSNQPQHF.